The TCR beta chain described here comes from a study of radiotherapy plus CTLA-4 blockade in lung cancer. Study summary: Patients showed objective responses in about 20% of cases and disease control in 30% to 40%.

Libraries were prepared by immunoSEQ multiplex PCR; TCRdb keeps only in-frame clonotypes and omits some of them. This repertoire shows under 15,000 clones, 84% found once; its top ten account for over 25%. A note on this clone: What it binds is not known.

Patients with chemo-refractory metastatic non-small-cell lung cancer received focal radiation plus CTLA-4 blockade with ipilimumab. General study results and limits: Early blood T cell clone dynamics reportedly forecast response best, with interferon-beta. Following radiotherapy plus ipilimumab, tumor-derived TCR clones expanded in the blood.

The V gene's germline CDR1 is MNHEY and CDR2 SVGAGI. V shed 11 bases and J 7 bases; nucleotides not matched to a gene: 8. The CDR3 sequence is 13 residues long. The material was peripheral blood, obtained from a patient treated with radiotherapy plus ipilimumab. This clonotype was obtained from a human donor with non-small cell lung cancer that progressed on radiotherapy plus ipilimumab. V and J are TRBV6-5 and TRBJ2-2; 9 bases agree with TRBD2. The CDR3 here is CAASGGPGGELFF. The CDR3 bases are TGTGCCGCGAGCGGGGGGCCAGGCGGGGAGCTGTTTTTT.